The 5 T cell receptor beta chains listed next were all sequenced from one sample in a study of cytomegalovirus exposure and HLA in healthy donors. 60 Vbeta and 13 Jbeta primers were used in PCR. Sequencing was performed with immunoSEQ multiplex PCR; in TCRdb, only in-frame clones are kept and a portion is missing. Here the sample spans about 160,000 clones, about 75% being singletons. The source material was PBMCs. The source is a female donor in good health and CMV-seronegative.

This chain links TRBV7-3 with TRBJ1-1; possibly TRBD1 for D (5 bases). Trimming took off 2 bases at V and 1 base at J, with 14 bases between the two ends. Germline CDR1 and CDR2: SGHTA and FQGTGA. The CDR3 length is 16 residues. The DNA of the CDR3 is TGTGCCAGCAGCTTACGCGGGACCCAAGGGAACACTGAAGCTTTCTTT. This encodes CASSLRGTQGNTEAFF.

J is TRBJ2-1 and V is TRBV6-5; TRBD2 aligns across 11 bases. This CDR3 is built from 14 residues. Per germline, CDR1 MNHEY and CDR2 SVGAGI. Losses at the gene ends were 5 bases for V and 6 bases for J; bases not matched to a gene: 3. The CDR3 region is CASSLAGGSNEQFF. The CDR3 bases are TGTGCCAGCAGTCTAGCGGGAGGTTCCAATGAGCAGTTCTTC.

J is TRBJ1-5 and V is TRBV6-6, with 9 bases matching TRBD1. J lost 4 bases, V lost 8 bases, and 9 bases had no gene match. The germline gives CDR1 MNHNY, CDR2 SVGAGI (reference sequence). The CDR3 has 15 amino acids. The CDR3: CASHATGGTNQPQHF. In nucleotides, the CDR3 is TGTGCCAGCCACGCAACAGGGGGCACAAATCAGCCCCAGCATTTT.

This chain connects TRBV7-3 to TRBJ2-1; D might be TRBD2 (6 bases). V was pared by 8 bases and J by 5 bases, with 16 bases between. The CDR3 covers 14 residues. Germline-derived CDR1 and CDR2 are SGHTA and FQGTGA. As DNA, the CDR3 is TGTGCCAGCTCGTACCTGGGGGGAAACAATGAGCAGTTCTTC. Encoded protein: CASSYLGGNNEQFF.

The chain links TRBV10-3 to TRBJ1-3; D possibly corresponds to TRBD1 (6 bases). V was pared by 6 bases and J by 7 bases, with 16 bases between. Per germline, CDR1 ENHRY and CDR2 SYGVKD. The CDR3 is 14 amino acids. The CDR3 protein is CAIREQGGGNTIYF. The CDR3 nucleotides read TGTGCCATCAGGGAACAGGGTGGCGGGAACACCATATATTTT.